The subject of this entry is one T cell receptor (beta chain). Its antigen remains unknown. The data were taken from a study of T-cell memory formation after mild COVID-19. The V segment lost 0 bases and the J segment 4 bases; nucleotides outside the gene matches: 5. This CDR3 is 15 amino acids long. CDR1 and CDR2 (germline): SGHTS, YDEGEE. Study conclusions and caveats: CD4+ bias marked clones expanding day 15 to 37, unlike balanced contracting clones.

Sample barcodes and UMIs were carried by the TCR alpha and TCR beta cDNA libraries that 5'RACE generated with constant-segment primers. From the 5' RACE reads, TCRdb called clonotypes with MiXCR, one entry per CDR3 protein. The sample holds around 250,000 distinct CDR3 sequences, around 15% seen once. The receptor was derived from a man between 18 and 29 years old who had mild COVID-19 (a few samples of this study predate the infection). Cell type and time point are not known. The sample comprised PBMCs or a T cell subset sorted from them (not recorded which). The chain carries TRBV5-8 and TRBJ2-3, with 7 bases lining up with TRBD2. Written as DNA, the CDR3 is TGTGCCAGCAGCTTGGCCGCGGGGAGGGCAGATACGCAGTATTTT. Its translation: CASSLAAGRADTQYF.